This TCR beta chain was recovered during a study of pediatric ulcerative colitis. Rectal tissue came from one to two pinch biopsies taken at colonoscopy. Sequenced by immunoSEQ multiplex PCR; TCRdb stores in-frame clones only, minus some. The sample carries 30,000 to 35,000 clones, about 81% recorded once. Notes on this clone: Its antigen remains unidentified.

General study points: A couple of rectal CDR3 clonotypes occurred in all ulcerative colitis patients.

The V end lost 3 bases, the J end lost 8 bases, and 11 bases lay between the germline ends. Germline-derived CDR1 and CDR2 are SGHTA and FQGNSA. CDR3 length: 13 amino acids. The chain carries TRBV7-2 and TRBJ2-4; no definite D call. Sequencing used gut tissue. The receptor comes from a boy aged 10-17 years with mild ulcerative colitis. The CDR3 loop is CASSLVSADIQYF. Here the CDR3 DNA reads TGTGCCAGCAGCTTGGTGTCGGCGGACATTCAGTACTTC.